Presented here are 16 T cell receptor beta chains from one specimen sequenced in a study of regulatory T cells in long-lasting Graves disease. TCR beta libraries were built with iRepertoire HTBI primers and Arm-PCR of CDR3 regions. TCRdb reanalysed the multiplex PCR reads using MiXCR and keeps one entry per CDR3 protein. The top ten clones hold about 12% of a sample with 550,000 to 650,000 distinct CDR3 sequences, about 16% of them seen once. Noted time point: newly diagnosed GD, antithyroid drugs for less than 3 months. RNA extracted from PBMCs served as the sequencing template. This sample was also put to use in a study of T cells in Graves' hyperthyroidism and ophthalmopathy.

The specimen comprised peripheral blood mononuclear cells (PBMCs), sampled at new diagnosis, from a patient treated with antithyroid drugs. Receptors were obtained from a young man with Graves disease.

In its sample, this clonotype was seen a few times. J is TRBJ2-2 and V is TRBV20-1; 10 nucleotides align to TRBD1. CDR3 length: 14 amino acids. The junction had 4 bases not matched to a gene; V was cut back by 3 bases and J by 6 bases. Germline assignment: CDR1 DFQATT and CDR2 SNEGSKA (reference sequence). The CDR3 loop is CSARTGGFSGELFF. CDR3 bases: TGCAGTGCTAGGACAGGGGGCTTTTCCGGGGAGCTGTTTTTT.

The chain carries TRBV5-6 and TRBJ1-6; D is unclear. The CDR3 loop spans 14 amino acids. The germline V gene has CDR1 SGHDT and CDR2 YYEEEE. V lost 3 bases, J lost 5 bases, and 9 bases lay in between. This chain's CDR3 is CASSSIGNNSPLHF. DNA for the CDR3: TGTGCCAGCAGCTCCATCGGTAATAATTCACCCCTCCACTTT.

This clonotype appeared many times. The rearrangement links TRBV28 to TRBJ1-5, with a possible D match to TRBD1 (5 bases). This CDR3 comprises 14 residues. Germline assignment: CDR1 MDHEN and CDR2 SYDVKM. V lost 6 bases and J 4 bases, leaving 13 bases between the germline ends. The CDR3 DNA is TGTGCCAGCAGGCCGGGGGAGGGGAATCAGCCCCAGCATTTT. Amino acid sequence: CASRPGEGNQPQHF.

The sample holds many counts of this clonotype. The CDR3 reads CASSPTSGSRLEQYF. The DNA of the CDR3 is TGTGCCAGCTCACCAACTAGCGGGAGCCGCCTCGAGCAGTACTTC. The V call is TRBV18, the J call TRBJ2-7; 11 bases are shared with TRBD2. Germline loops: CDR1 KGHSH, CDR2 LQKENI. The CDR3 is 15 residues long. V trimming: 2 bases; J trimming: 6 bases; junction bases outside the gene matches: 6.

The table lists this clonotype with many counts. The gene calls are TRBV12-3 or TRBV12-4 and TRBJ1-5; D remains unclear. The germline V and J ends were trimmed by 3 bases and 0 bases, with 3 bases remaining between them. The CDR3 consists of 13 residues. The CDR3 region has the DNA TGTGCCAGCAGTTTCCGTAGCAATCAGCCCCAGCATTTT. Amino acid sequence: CASSFRSNQPQHF.

The chain employs TRBV28 and TRBJ1-2; 8 bases are a match to TRBD1. The junction had 14 bases not matched to a gene; V was cut back by 5 bases and J by 6 bases. The CDR3 totals 16 residues. The germline gives CDR1 MDHEN, CDR2 SYDVKM. The CDR3 nucleotides are TGTGCCAGCAGTCCGGGCGGCATACCGACAGGGGATGGCTACACCTTC. Translating gives CASSPGGIPTGDGYTF.

This clonotype was picked up a small number of times. The junction departs from germline at one end; a sequencing error may be responsible. The chain couples TRBV18 to TRBJ2-7; D gene ambiguous. The CDR3 is 16 residues long. The germline V gene has CDR1 KGHSH and CDR2 LQKENI. The CDR3 nucleotides are TGTACCAGCTCACGGGCCTCTGGGCAGCCCTCCTACGAGCAGTACTTC. The encoded protein is CTSSRASGQPSYEQYF.

This clonotype has a count of ten or more. Here the CDR3 reads CASSPDLDIYNEQFF. The CDR3 coding sequence is TGTGCCAGCAGCCCGGACTTGGACATCTACAATGAGCAGTTCTTC. The chain is built from TRBV28 and TRBJ2-1; either TRBD1 or TRBD2 may fit D (5 bases each). The CDR3 totals 15 residues. The ends were cut back, 6 bases at V and 3 bases at J, with 15 bases in the middle. Germline V gene sequence: CDR1 MDHEN, CDR2 SYDVKM.

Ten or more counts support this clonotype. V usage is TRBV2 and J usage is TRBJ2-7, with 7 bases that match TRBD1. The length of the CDR3 is 12 residues. Germline V CDR1 and CDR2: SNHLY, FYNNEI. Trimming at V came to 4 bases and at J to 6 bases, leaving 3 bases not matched to a gene. CDR3 residues: CASSAQGTEQYF. The CDR3 DNA reads as TGTGCCAGCAGTGCACAGGGGACCGAGCAGTACTTC.

This clonotype was counted a few times. The V call is TRBV12-3 or TRBV12-4, the J call TRBJ2-1, with 7 bases that match TRBD2. The CDR3 runs 14 residues. Trimming cost V 7 bases and J 4 bases; bases outside gene matches: 7. The CDR3 DNA reads as TGTGCCAGCACCCCAGCGGGATATTACAATGAGCAGTTCTTC. This sequence encodes CASTPAGYYNEQFF.

This clonotype was counted at least ten times. The gene calls are TRBV6-1 and TRBJ2-5, with 9 bases matching TRBD2. This CDR3 has 14 residues. With 7 bases clipped from V and 5 bases from J, the junction kept 8 bases outside the gene matches. Germline lookup yields CDR1 MNHNS and CDR2 SASEGT. The CDR3 loop is CASNRALAGETQYF. DNA of the CDR3: TGTGCCAGCAACCGTGCCCTAGCGGGGGAGACCCAGTACTTC.

This clonotype has only a few counts. The chain uses TRBV15 and TRBJ2-5; 10 nucleotides match TRBD2. The V segment lost 1 base and the J segment 4 bases; nucleotides outside the gene matches: 6. This CDR3 is built from 16 residues. Germline-derived CDR1 and CDR2 are LNHNV and YYDKDF (reference sequence). In DNA, the CDR3 is TGTGCCACCAGCAGAGCTCTAGCGGGAGATAGAGAGACCCAGTACTTC. It specifies CATSRALAGDRETQYF.

This clonotype has at least ten counts. V and J are TRBV27 and TRBJ2-7, with D unclear. Trimming removed 5 bases at V and 3 bases at J, with 8 bases between. Germline assignment: CDR1 MNHEY and CDR2 SMNVEV (reference sequence). This CDR3 has 12 residues. The CDR3: CASSALDYEQYF. The DNA for the CDR3 is TGTGCCAGCAGTGCGTTAGACTACGAGCAGTACTTC.

As regards this clonotype: A far larger clone is one base from this, pointing to a likely read error. The rearrangement uses TRBV14 and TRBJ1-5; possible D gene TRBD1, 5 bases. V was pared by 1 base and J by 3 bases, with 7 bases between. Germline V gene lookup returns CDR1 SGHDN and CDR2 FVKESK. The CDR3 sequence is 14 residues long. The CDR3 DNA is TGTGCCAGCAGCCAAGCAGGGAACAATCAGCCCCAGCATTTT. It yields the protein CASSQAGNNQPQHF.

This sequence joins TRBV29-1 and TRBJ1-5; no reliable D call. CDR3 length equals 13 residues. V was cut by 7 bases and J by 5 bases, with 15 bases left in between. Per germline, CDR1 SQVTM and CDR2 ANQGSEA. CDR3 protein: CSAKARTYQPQHF. The CDR3 nucleotides read TGCAGCGCCAAGGCAAGGACGTATCAGCCCCAGCATTTT.

In its sample, this clonotype was seen many times. The genes are TRBV6-1 and TRBJ2-7; perhaps TRBD2 as D (5 bases). The CDR3 spans 13 residues. V shed 7 bases and J shed 1 base, with 11 bases lying between them. Germline V gene sequence: CDR1 MNHNS, CDR2 SASEGT. Here the CDR3 DNA reads TGTGCCAGCATTCGAGGAGGTTCCTACGAGCAGTACTTC. Encoded protein: CASIRGGSYEQYF.